This TCR beta chain was identified in a study of Ad26.COV2.S vaccination and SARS-CoV-2 variants. Sample treatment: 15 to 20 received Ad26.COV2.S at low or high dose, single or two shots; roughly five received placebo; per-sample allocation not given. Specimens were obtained on day 63 following the first vaccine or placebo injection. The assay was immunoSEQ multiplex PCR, and TCRdb's table has in-frame clones only and misses some. The sample holds hundreds of thousands of clones, about 89% seen once. This TCR came from a person aged 18-60 years who received the Ad26.COV2.S COVID-19 vaccine or a placebo. The sample consisted of peripheral blood, taken in a trial of Ad26.COV2.S vaccine versus placebo.

Here the CDR3 reads CATSPGTGGRGTQYF. The CDR3 DNA reads TGTGCCACCAGCCCCGGGACAGGGGGTCGCGGGACCCAGTACTTC. The chain carries TRBV24-1 and TRBJ2-5; 11 nucleotides agree with TRBD1. Germline V gene sequence: CDR1 KGHDR, CDR2 SFDVKD. This CDR3 has 15 residues. V trimming: 7 bases; J trimming: 7 bases; junction bases outside the gene matches: 10.